This entry concerns a single TCR beta chain. Clones were sequenced by immunoSEQ multiplex PCR, and TCRdb holds only the in-frame ones, with some missing. The table has about 200,000 clones, around three quarters seen once; the top ten hold 5.5%. J was trimmed by 0 bases and V by 4 bases; bases with no gene match: 5. The CDR3 is 16 amino acids. Germline loops: CDR1 SGHRS, CDR2 YFSETQ. This record belongs to a study of blood T cell repertoires in COVID-19. Background on the study: Sample material is recorded as cDNA or gDNA derived from T cells, B-cell-depleted T cells, or PBMCs.

This TCR was sampled from a woman aged 70-85 years with acute or convalescent COVID-19. This chain uses TRBV5-1 with TRBJ2-2; 8 nucleotides match TRBD2. Sequenced: peripheral blood. CDR3 bases: TGCGCCAGCAGCCCCCCGGGACTAGCGAACACCGGGGAGCTGTTTTTT. Its translation: CASSPPGLANTGELFF.